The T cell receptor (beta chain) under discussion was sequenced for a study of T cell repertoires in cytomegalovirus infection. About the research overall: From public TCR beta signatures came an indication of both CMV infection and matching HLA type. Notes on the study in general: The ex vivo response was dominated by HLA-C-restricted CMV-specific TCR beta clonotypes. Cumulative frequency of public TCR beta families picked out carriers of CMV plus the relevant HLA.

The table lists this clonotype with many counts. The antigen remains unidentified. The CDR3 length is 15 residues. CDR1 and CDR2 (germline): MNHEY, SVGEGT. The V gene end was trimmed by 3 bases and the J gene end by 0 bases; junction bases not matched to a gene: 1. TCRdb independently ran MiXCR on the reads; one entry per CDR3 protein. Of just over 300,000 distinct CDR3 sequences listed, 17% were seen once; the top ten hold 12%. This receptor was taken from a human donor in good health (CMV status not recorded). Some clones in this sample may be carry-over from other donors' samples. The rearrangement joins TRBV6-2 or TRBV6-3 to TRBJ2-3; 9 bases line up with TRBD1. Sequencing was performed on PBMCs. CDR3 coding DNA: TGTGCCAGCAGTTATGGGACAGGGAGCACAGATACGCAGTATTTT. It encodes CASSYGTGSTDTQYF.